This TCR beta chain emerged from a study of T-cell reconstitution after alpha-beta-depleted transplantation in children (dated by TCRdb to between 2015 and 2016). For context, the study as a whole: Using TCR repertoire profiling, the study quantitatively followed how T-cell immune reconstitution unfolded in children after TCRalphabeta/CD19-depleted allogeneic hematopoietic cell transplantation.

Points on this clonotype: Its antigen specificity is not known. There are no base qualities to consult, and no much larger clone falls within one base.

The method was PCR. Sequencing instrument: Illumina HiSeq 2500. Molecular barcoding was employed in the preparation of TCR libraries, with unique molecular identifiers being used to normalize TCRbeta repertoire quantification. TCRdb applied fastp at Q25 and MiXCR to the public reads, then kept only in-frame beta chains. Rows merge per CDR3 protein into single entries with the most common DNA and genes. The sample table shows 450,000 to 500,000 distinct CDR3 sequences, and approximately 12% are seen once. The top ten hold roughly 5.4% of the sample. Cut back by 7 bases and 1 base, the V and J ends lie 13 bases apart. The CDR3, from cysteine to phenylalanine, totals 14 residues. Only the CDR3 part of the read is kept: 42 bases, read in frame from the first base. From the germline V gene, CDR1 is MNHNS and CDR2 is SASEGT.

Material: PBMCs from the stem cell graft donor, obtained from the stem cell graft. This receptor was identified in a human donor who donated a stem cell graft to a child with combined immunodeficiency. This receptor chain uses TRBV6-1 and TRBJ2-5; there is no confident call for the D gene. The CDR3: CASTNLQSQETQYF. The base sequence is TGTGCCAGCACCAACTTGCAGAGCCAAGAGACCCAGTACTTC.